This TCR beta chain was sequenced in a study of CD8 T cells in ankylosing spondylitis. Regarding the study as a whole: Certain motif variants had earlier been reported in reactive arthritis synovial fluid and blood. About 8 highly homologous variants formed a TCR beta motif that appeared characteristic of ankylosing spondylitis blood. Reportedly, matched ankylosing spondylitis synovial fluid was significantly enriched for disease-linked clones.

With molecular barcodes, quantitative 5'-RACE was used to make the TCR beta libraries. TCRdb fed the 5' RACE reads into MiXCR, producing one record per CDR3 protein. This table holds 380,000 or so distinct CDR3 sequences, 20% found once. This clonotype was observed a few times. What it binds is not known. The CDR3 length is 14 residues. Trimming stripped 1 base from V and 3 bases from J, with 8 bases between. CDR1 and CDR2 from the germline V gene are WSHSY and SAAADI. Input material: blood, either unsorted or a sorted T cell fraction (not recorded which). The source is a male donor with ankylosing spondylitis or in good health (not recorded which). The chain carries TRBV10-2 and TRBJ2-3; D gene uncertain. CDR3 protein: CASSEWLGTDTQYF. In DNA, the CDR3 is TGCGCCAGCAGTGAGTGGTTGGGAACAGATACGCAGTATTTT.